The clone carrying this T cell receptor beta chain has a count of ten or more. This record comes from a study of T cells in Graves' hyperthyroidism and ophthalmopathy. Researchers took RNA transcripts and amplified the TCR beta CDR3 regions from them. The HTBI primer set drove a first-round RT-PCR of the TCR CDR3. Each CDR3 protein gets one entry after TCRdb re-called the multiplex PCR reads with MiXCR. The sample includes about 360,000 distinct CDR3 sequences, 25% seen only once; the top ten take over 70%. The germline CDR1 and CDR2 sequences are MDHEN and SYDVKM. This CDR3 is 16 amino acids long. The trim removed 3 bases at V and 1 base at J, leaving 7 bases unmatched.

The sequence came from a man aged 50-60 years with Graves' hyperthyroidism. The chain couples TRBV28 to TRBJ2-5; 8 bases align to TRBD2. The sample consisted of blood. The CDR3, as DNA: TGTGCCAGCAGTTTCCGCCCCGGGAGGGGCCAAGAGACCCAGTACTTC. Translating gives CASSFRPGRGQETQYF.